The sample holds a few counts of the clone carrying this T cell receptor (beta chain). The record originates from a study of blood T cell repertoires in COVID-19. About the study: Specimens from acute and convalescent COVID-19 originated in the United States, Italy and Spain. The cDNA or gDNA used as material had been derived from T cells, B-cell-depleted T cells, or PBMCs.

The CDR3 has 17 amino acids. The junction had 5 bases not matched to a gene; V was cut back by 2 bases and J by 3 bases. Germline V gene sequence: CDR1 LGHDT, CDR2 YNNKEL (reference sequence). Assay: immunoSEQ multiplex PCR; the TCRdb copy retains only in-frame clones and omits some. The sample carries 200,000 to 250,000 clones, about 87% recorded once. The chain recombines TRBV3-1 (or the pseudogene TRBV3-2) with TRBJ2-6, with TRBD1 matching over 9 bases. The clonotype comes from a woman aged 65 to 85 with active or convalescent COVID-19. Sample: peripheral blood. The CDR3 nucleotides are TGTGCCAGCAGCCAATTACAGGGGGCGTATGGGGCCAACGTCCTGACTTTC. Translating gives CASSQLQGAYGANVLTF.